This entry describes one TCR beta chain. The antigen this receptor binds is unknown. Base qualities are missing; no much larger clone stands one base away. The data were obtained in a study of cytomegalovirus exposure and HLA in healthy donors (dated by TCRdb to 2016 to 2017). For context, the study as a whole: According to an earlier analysis of a few hundred of the donors, about 179 million T cells yielded roughly 100 million unique TCR beta sequences and about 300 Gb of sequence data. About 280 gigabases of sequencing data and around 85 million unique TCR sequences made up an early release that covered under 750 HLA-typed donors. Of the 350 to 450 genotyped donors, over 80% were placed in the genetic ancestry cluster associated with self-reported Caucasian donors. The study was designed to test whether signatures of past pathogen exposure could be identified by cataloging public T cell receptors. The study used immunosequencing to profile the T cell repertoires of 600 to 850 subjects and linked those repertoires to cytomegalovirus serostatus. A separate validation cohort of about 110 different subjects was used in addition to the roughly 670-subject first cohort. To predict cytomegalovirus infection status, the study brought together high-throughput TCR immunosequencing, statistical association of individual TCRs with disease status, and machine learning. A later analysis re-analyzed previously published TCR beta repertoires from 666 donors and added high-resolution HLA genotyping to study TCR occurrence patterns. In the later analysis, no new phenotypic data were used to find candidate immune exposures; instead, reliance was placed on TCR beta sequences and their occurrence across donors. An earlier analysis of fewer than 700 of the donors applied high-throughput TCR beta sequencing to assess whether each TCR beta V gene segment acted as functional or pseudogenic. Donor age, sex, ethnicity and CMV serostatus were compiled alongside the repertoire data. A later genetic analysis took genome-wide SNP genotypes for about 55% of the roughly 670 donors and used that subset as a discovery cohort. All discovery cohort repertoires had been generated using a single sequencing platform. Both class I and class II loci were covered by HLA typing, at four-digit resolution. The number of donors typed differed by locus, with about 629-640 for A, B, C, DRB1 and DQB1, around 500 for DQA1, about 610 for DPA1, and approximately 470 for DPB1. Because of strong linkage in the cohort, four or five DR-DQ haplotypes were treated as single units for association and clustering. Among several hundred genotyped donors of the cohort, an average of roughly 230,000 unique TCR beta nucleotide sequences was sequenced per donor, of which about 19% were non-productive.

The receptor library was made with the immunoSEQ multiplex PCR assay. The multiplex PCR relied on a mix of 60 forward primers for TCR Vbeta segments and 13 reverse primers for TCR Jbeta segments. The CDR3 region of rearranged TCR beta genes was amplified from genomic DNA by a multiplex PCR assay. Amplified TCR beta libraries were sequenced as 87-base-pair reads on the Illumina HiSeq System. The original pipeline was this. Across the 640 or so repertoires, a later analysis counted 80 million or so unique TCR beta chains, roughly 11 million of which were shared by at least two donors. Raw reads were error-corrected and collapsed into unique sequences with a nearest-neighbor algorithm that merged closely related sequences to remove PCR and sequencing errors. Alignment of CDR3 sequences to IMGT reference sequences was used to assign V, D and J gene segments. For a sequence to be retained, at least a six-nucleotide match to both a V gene segment and a J gene segment was required. A rearrangement counted as productive if the CDR3 had no stop codons and remained in frame with V and J, and every other rearrangement counted as non-productive. Following IMGT convention, CDR3 was defined as the stretch from the second conserved V-encoded cysteine to the conserved J-encoded phenylalanine. Sequences without an unambiguous match to a single V gene segment were excluded from the earlier analysis of about 640 of the donors. An earlier analysis of approximately 590 of the donors classified V segments as functional when productive rearrangements were above 56.7% and as segregating when the standard deviation between donors was above 5%. A statistical classification framework was built for diagnosing cytomegalovirus status from the catalog of TCR beta chain sequences. A later analysis assigned V and J genes by comparing TCR nucleotide sequences with IMGT/GENE-DB human TR gene sequences. Using the TCRdist pipeline, a later analysis assigned CDR3 sequences along with most-parsimonious VDJ recombination scenarios. In a later analysis, every TCR beta chain was defined by the combination of its CDR3 amino acid sequence and its V-gene family, and reads without a unique V-gene family were dropped. A later analysis removed roughly 590 highly shared, low-generation-probability nucleotide sequences to deal with suspected cross-contamination and a sequencing artifact. A later analysis calculated a clonal expansion index for each public chain from normalized within-repertoire ranks of inferred template counts. In a later analysis, generation probabilities were computed using a VDJ recombination model fitted to out-of-frame rearrangements, and the results were checked against IGoR. In a later analysis, TCR-TCR, TCR-HLA and TCR-CMV co-occurrence was scored with hypergeometric tests, and a repertoire-size bias correction was applied to TCR pairs. In a later analysis, false discovery rates were estimated by permuting HLA or CMV assignments 20 times. In a later analysis, co-occurring TCRs were grouped with DBSCAN, and TCRdist sequence similarity was added when clustering was performed within HLA-allele-positive subsets. For co-occurrence clustering, repertoires with fewer than 30,000 or more than 120,000 public chains were excluded, along with roughly 5 repertoires with anomalous nucleotide sharing. TCRdb holds this immuneACCESS table with in-frame rearrangements only. Some clones are missing; in checked studies, unresolved V genes explain under half, and the rest has no known cause. The V and J calls and clone size come from that table; D and trimming were worked out from the DNA. The sample profile shows about 120,000 clones; approximately 70% of them were found once. Of the sample, approximately 0.9% falls within the top ten clones.

Trimming removed 4 bases from V and 4 bases from J; the gene matches leave 5 bases unexplained. The CDR3 spans 15 residues, from the cysteine through the phenylalanine. Only the CDR3 DNA is retained, 45 bases long and in frame from the first base. Reading the germline V gene gives CDR1 SGHRS and CDR2 YFSETQ. Broad study findings and their caveats: Because the 87-base-pair reads could not distinguish some IMGT-functional V segments, including TRBV6-2 and TRBV6-3, those segments were excluded. Immune exposure information for the cohort was limited to CMV serostatus. The classifier was reported to diagnose cytomegalovirus status with high specificity and sensitivity in both the original cohort and the validation cohort. In a later analysis, TCR association rates were found to vary across HLA loci, with the most associated TCRs seen for DRB1 alleles and the fewest for HLA-C alleles. In vitro tests confirmed that a few of the cytomegalovirus-associated TCR beta chains recognize cytomegalovirus antigens. Most CMV-associated TCR beta chains appeared to be HLA-restricted in a later analysis, and the HLA associations seemed to be driven largely by CMV exposure. Because counts were too low, seventeen rarely observed V segments, including chromosome 9 orphons, were excluded from the earlier analysis of around 590 of the donors. The authors suggested that the approach could potentially be extended to other disease states and immunological phenotypes. When HLA alleles, especially DR and DQ, strongly co-occurred, attributing TCR associations to individual alleles was difficult. According to a later analysis, parvovirus B19, influenza, CMV and Epstein-Barr virus appeared linked to several top co-occurrence clusters. A later analysis associated around 16,000 TCR beta sequences with specific HLA alleles at a false discovery rate of 0.05. Only TCR beta chains were sequenced in this cohort, and the absence of alpha or paired-chain data limited detectable features. A total of roughly 160 TCR beta chains were listed by the study as associated with cytomegalovirus. Because HLA typing was unavailable for some donors at each locus, only the typed subset was used in association tests. Compared with equally common non-associated chains, HLA-associated TCR beta chains in a later analysis were more clonally expanded and had lower generation probabilities. Roughly uniform sequencing depth across donors was assumed in presence/absence analyses, although this assumption may not hold. In a later genetic analysis, fewer N-insertions in productive TCRs were reported among donors in an Asian-associated ancestry cluster than the 666-donor mean. A group of highly shared sequence variants was considered likely to be a technical artifact of the sequencing pipeline. Most TCR sequences were seen in very few donors, while some public TCRs were found in many individuals. A further reported finding was that TCR beta sequences accurately predicted the HLA-A and HLA-B alleles for most subjects in the first cohort. An association between a missense DCLRE1C variant and V-gene and J-gene trimming of TCR beta chains was found in a later genetic analysis and replicated in an independent cohort. An earlier analysis of approximately 540 of the donors showed that most TCR beta V segments appeared in productive rearrangements either about 87% or about 30% of the time, which broadly matched IMGT annotations. Linkage disequilibrium might explain the correlated functional status among segregating V segments, but an unknown experimental factor could not be excluded.

In total, more than 500 healthy bone marrow donors made up the cohort. At the time of sampling, every cohort member was nominally healthy, though immune exposures that went unrecorded were likely present. The donor was CMV seronegative and was included in the group of 352 seronegative cohort members. A peripheral blood sample was provided by each donor, and peripheral blood mononuclear cells were used for TCR beta sequencing. The Qiagen DNeasy Blood Extraction Kit was used to extract genomic DNA from the blood cell samples. The chain is made from TRBV5-1 and TRBJ2-2; 9 of the junction bases match TRBD2. The sample was PBMCs. This receptor was obtained from a woman in her twenties or thirties in good health and CMV-seronegative. Read as DNA, the sequence is TGCGCCAGCAGCGTTAGCGGGAGCAGCACCGGGGAGCTGTTTTTT. This gives the protein CASSVSGSSTGELFF.